This passage covers 22 T cell receptor beta chains from one sample sequenced in a study of response to subunit inactivated influenza vaccine. Each CDR3 protein gets one entry after TCRdb re-called the RT-PCR reads with MiXCR. The table records about half a million distinct CDR3 sequences, roughly 9.8% of them present only once. Material: PBMCs from blood, obtained around seven weeks after vaccination. These receptors were obtained from a man aged 45-65 years who received an inactivated influenza vaccine.

This clonotype occurred a few times. The chain carries TRBV12-3 or TRBV12-4 and TRBJ1-4; TRBD1 might be the D (6 bases). Trimming removed 6 bases at V and 4 bases at J, with 12 bases between. The CDR3 contains 14 residues. The CDR3 DNA follows: TGTGCCAGCAGACCTACAGGGTTTAATGAAAAACTGTTTTTT. The encoded protein is CASRPTGFNEKLFF.

In its sample, this clonotype was seen many times. V gene TRBV29-1 combines with J gene TRBJ1-3; the match to TRBD1 covers 7 bases. V was pared by 4 bases and J by 0 bases, with 6 bases of the junction left unmatched. The CDR3 is 15 amino acids. Germline CDR1 SQVTM, CDR2 ANQGSEA. The CDR3 bases are TGCAGCGTTGGTGGAGGGGGCCGCTCTGGAAACACCATATATTTT. It yields the protein CSVGGGGRSGNTIYF.

This chain joins TRBV5-1 and TRBJ2-2, with 7 bases identical to TRBD1. This CDR3 region has 14 residues. V gave up 5 bases and J gave up 5 bases; unmatched junction bases: 6. CDR1 SGHRS and CDR2 YFSETQ come from the germline V gene. CDR3 residues: CASRFTGVTGELFF. The CDR3 coding sequence is TGCGCCAGCAGGTTTACAGGGGTTACCGGGGAGCTGTTTTTT.

V usage is TRBV18 and J usage is TRBJ1-2; D call uncertain. CDR1 is KGHSH and CDR2 is LQKENI in the germline V gene. With 0 bases removed from V and 4 bases from J, the gap between germline ends came to 6 bases. The CDR3 totals 13 residues. The CDR3 here is CASSPPQSYGYTF. In DNA, the CDR3 is TGTGCCAGCTCACCACCGCAGAGCTATGGCTACACCTTC.

This clonotype has a handful of counts. The chain couples TRBV7-9 to TRBJ2-5, with TRBD2 matching over 14 bases. Germline-derived CDR1 and CDR2 are SEHNR and FQNEAQ (reference sequence). The V gene end was trimmed by 3 bases and the J gene end by 3 bases; junction bases not matched to a gene: 6. This CDR3 has 17 residues. The CDR3 bases are TGTGCCAGCAGCTTCCCTGGACTAGCGGGGGGAAAAGAGACCCAGTACTTC. Protein: CASSFPGLAGGKETQYF.

Ten or more counts support this clonotype. J is TRBJ1-5 and V is TRBV20-1; TRBD1 matches at 7 bases. The V gene end was trimmed by 5 bases and the J gene end by 2 bases; junction bases not matched to a gene: 6. Germline V lookup: CDR1 DFQATT, CDR2 SNEGSKA (reference sequence). The CDR3 has 14 amino acids. The chain's CDR3 is CSALNRGRNQPQHF. Written as DNA, the CDR3 is TGCAGTGCTTTGAACAGGGGACGCAATCAGCCCCAGCATTTT.

This clonotype was recorded at least ten times. J is TRBJ2-7 and V is TRBV10-3, with 9 bases that match TRBD1. Germline lookup yields CDR1 ENHRY and CDR2 SYGVKD. V trimming: 3 bases; J trimming: 1 base; junction bases outside the gene matches: 1. This CDR3 contains 14 residues. The CDR3 nucleotides read TGTGCCATCAGTGAAGGGACAGGGTCCTACGAGCAGTACTTC. Amino acid sequence: CAISEGTGSYEQYF.

The sample holds a few counts of this clonotype. The V call is TRBV18, the J call TRBJ2-1; unclear D gene. Germline V lookup: CDR1 KGHSH, CDR2 LQKENI. This CDR3 has 11 amino acids. V lost 5 bases to trimming and J lost 10 bases, with 9 bases between them. The CDR3 region is CASSLNGEQFF. CDR3 DNA sequence: TGTGCCAGCTCATTGAACGGGGAGCAGTTCTTC.

This clonotype was detected many times. The gene calls are TRBV9 and TRBJ2-1; the D gene is possibly TRBD1 (7 bases). Trimming stripped 0 bases from V and 6 bases from J, with 16 bases between. CDR1 is SGDLS and CDR2 is YYNGEE in the germline V gene. This CDR3 is built from 16 residues. CDR3 residues: CASSVAGDRVRNEQFF. As DNA, the CDR3 is TGTGCCAGCAGCGTAGCGGGAGACAGGGTTCGCAATGAGCAGTTCTTC.

Remarks on this clonotype: Since a much larger clone is just one base distant, this may be a read error. The chain combines TRBV7-2 with TRBJ2-3; D uncertain. Trimming took off 5 bases at V and 2 bases at J, with 5 bases between the two ends. Germline CDR1 reads SGHTA; CDR2 reads FQGNSA. This CDR3 is built from 12 residues. The chain's CDR3 is CASSAYTDTQYF. CDR3 nucleotide sequence: TGTGCCAGCAGCGCTTACACAGATACGCAGTATTTT.

This clonotype was observed at least ten times. The V call is TRBV28, the J call TRBJ2-7; D call uncertain. Germline assignment: CDR1 MDHEN and CDR2 SYDVKM. V was pared by 6 bases and J by 6 bases, with 24 bases between. The CDR3 consists of 16 residues. The chain's CDR3 is CASSPLLAFLGREQYF. For the CDR3, the DNA is TGTGCCAGCAGCCCCCTCCTCGCCTTTCTGGGTCGCGAGCAGTACTTC.

This rearrangement joins TRBV5-1 to TRBJ2-7, with D perhaps TRBD1 (6 bases). The CDR3 extends over 16 amino acids. The V end was cut by 0 bases, the J end by 3 bases, with 16 bases between. The germline CDR1 and CDR2 sequences are SGHRS and YFSETQ. The CDR3 DNA sequence: TGCGCCAGCAGCTTGGCGGGACCGGGACACAACTACGAGCAGTACTTC. Its translation is CASSLAGPGHNYEQYF.

This clonotype was observed at least ten times. The rearrangement joins TRBV6-5 to TRBJ2-1; D gene unclear. The CDR3 loop spans 17 amino acids. From germline, CDR1 is MNHEY and CDR2 SVGAGI. V was pared by 1 base and J by 2 bases, with 15 bases between. CDR3: CASSYFIGRSTYNEQFF. Written as DNA, the CDR3 is TGTGCCAGCAGTTACTTCATCGGACGTAGTACCTACAATGAGCAGTTCTTC.

V gene TRBV29-1 combines with J gene TRBJ2-7; 9 bases agree with TRBD1. The CDR3 has 15 amino acids. Losses at the gene ends were 6 bases for V and 2 bases for J; bases not matched to a gene: 11. Per germline, CDR1 SQVTM and CDR2 ANQGSEA. This CDR3 is CSVRSPGQGAYEQYF. CDR3 DNA sequence: TGCAGCGTCCGGAGTCCGGGACAGGGAGCCTACGAGCAGTACTTC.

This clonotype turned up a few times. The chain is built from TRBV5-1 and TRBJ2-1; TRBD2 matches 7 bases. The CDR3 contains 14 residues. Germline-derived CDR1 and CDR2 are SGHRS and YFSETQ. The junction had 9 bases not matched to a gene; V was cut back by 4 bases and J by 8 bases. CDR3 in DNA: TGCGCCAGCAGCGCCGCTAGCGGAAGGGATGAGCAGTTCTTC. Its protein product is CASSAASGRDEQFF.

This clonotype was detected many times. CDR3 sequence: CASSLTDGEGYEQYF. The CDR3 DNA reads TGTGCCAGCAGCTTAACGGACGGGGAAGGGTACGAGCAGTACTTC. This chain uses TRBV11-2 with TRBJ2-7, with D possibly being TRBD2 (5 bases). CDR3 length: 15 residues. In germline, CDR1 is SGHAT, CDR2 FQNNGV. The V end was cut by 2 bases, the J end by 4 bases, with 15 bases between.

This clonotype was recorded a few times. The chain uses TRBV5-1 and TRBJ2-7; 7 bases line up with TRBD1. This CDR3 comprises 13 residues. CDR1 is SGHRS and CDR2 is YFSETQ in the germline V gene. V gave up 4 bases and J gave up 6 bases; unmatched junction bases: 7. CDR3: CASSEPGTAEQYF. The CDR3, as DNA: TGCGCCAGCAGCGAACCGGGGACAGCCGAGCAGTACTTC.

V usage is TRBV7-2 and J usage is TRBJ2-7, with D maybe TRBD2 (5 bases). V dropped 1 base and J dropped 4 bases, with 11 bases sitting between them. Germline V gene lookup returns CDR1 SGHTA and CDR2 FQGNSA. The CDR3 loop spans 14 amino acids. The CDR3 is CASSLDGSRYEQYF. In DNA, the CDR3 is TGTGCCAGCAGCTTAGATGGGAGTCGTTACGAGCAGTACTTC.

The chain employs TRBV5-1 and TRBJ2-7; D is perhaps TRBD1 or TRBD2 (5 bases each). V lost 5 bases, J lost 3 bases, and 15 bases lay in between. Germline values: CDR1 SGHRS, CDR2 YFSETQ. This CDR3 comprises 14 residues. The CDR3 DNA follows: TGCGCCAGCAGTAGGGTCGAGGGGAACTACGAGCAGTACTTC. Protein sequence: CASSRVEGNYEQYF.

This clonotype occurred a few times. One junction end does not reproduce the germline sequence, and a read error may be involved. The V gene is TRBV7-8, the J gene TRBJ2-4; the D gene is possibly TRBD1 (7 bases). The CDR3 covers 13 residues. CDR1 is SGHVS and CDR2 is FQNEAQ in the germline V gene. CDR3: CASSLAGGTAKDF. DNA for the CDR3: TGTGCCAGCAGCTTAGCCGGCGGGACAGCTAAGGACTTC.

This clonotype came up a few times. V and J are TRBV6-1 and TRBJ2-2; possibly TRBD1 or TRBD2 for D (5 bases each). With 6 bases removed from V and 5 bases from J, the gap between germline ends came to 16 bases. The CDR3 loop spans 15 amino acids. Per germline, CDR1 MNHNS and CDR2 SASEGT. The CDR3 here is CASRPGAGSTGELFF. The CDR3 DNA reads TGTGCCAGCAGGCCCGGGGCAGGGTCGACCGGGGAGCTGTTTTTT.

Many counts were recorded for this clonotype. The J gene is TRBJ1-1, the V gene TRBV29-1; a possible D gene is TRBD1 (6 bases). V gave up 4 bases and J gave up 1 base, with 10 bases separating them. CDR1 and CDR2 (germline): SQVTM, ANQGSEA. The CDR3 has 13 amino acids. CDR3 sequence (DNA): TGCAGCGTTGCTGCAGGGGCGAACACTGAAGCTTTCTTT. Translated, it gives CSVAAGANTEAFF.